This T cell receptor beta chain was obtained from a study of blood T cells in healthy people across ages. Findings of the study overall: Using unsorted PBMCs precluded a conclusive naive versus antigen-experienced comparison. Per million T cells, TCR beta diversity dropped roughly linearly as age increased.

Losses at the gene ends were 4 bases for V and 2 bases for J; bases not matched to a gene: 10. The CDR3 runs 17 residues. Per the germline V gene, CDR1 is MNHNS and CDR2 is SASEGT. A second PCR of roughly 7 to 11 cycles used a sample-barcoded 5' primer and a J-beta primer mix. Through a template-switch adaptor with 12 random nucleotides, each cDNA molecule received a tag. Each CDR3 protein gets one entry after TCRdb re-called the 5' RACE reads with MiXCR. This table has over 1,500,000 distinct CDR3 sequences, approximately 39% appearing once. In regard to this clonotype: Its matching antigen is unknown.

This chain links TRBV6-1 with TRBJ2-1, with 8 bases that match TRBD2. This clonotype originated in a human donor in good health. The specimen sequenced was blood. The CDR3: CASSAPKRGGPYNEQFF. The CDR3 region has the DNA TGTGCCAGCAGTGCCCCAAAACGGGGGGGCCCCTACAATGAGCAGTTCTTC.